Here is one T cell receptor (beta chain) with its context. Its antigen is as yet unknown. This sample was taken from a study of identical twins. Regarding the study as a whole: Zero-insertion findings could be partly confounded by invariant cells (MAIT and iNKT cells). Insertion counts were lower in abundant cord blood beta clonotypes, a trend that memory repertoires did not show. Out-of-frame alpha sequences shared by twins showed excess low generation probability.

This CDR3 is built from 17 residues. V was clipped by 5 bases and J by 5 bases; unmatched bases: 9. TCRdb recomputed calls from the 5' RACE reads with MiXCR, one row per CDR3 protein. This table has 750,000 to 950,000 distinct CDR3 sequences, roughly an eighth appearing once. These data were also reused for a study on yellow fever vaccine responses in identical twins. That paper notes: It has been reported that, in twins, the vaccine T cell response seemed partly convergent and partly personalized.

V is TRBV12-3 or TRBV12-4 and J is TRBJ2-5, with TRBD2 identical over 15 bases. This TCR derives from a woman between 18 and 29 years old in good health. Sequencing input: PBMCs. CDR3 coding DNA: TGTGCCAGCAGTCCCGGGACTAGCGGGGGGTGGGGCGAGACCCAGTACTTC. Its protein is CASSPGTSGGWGETQYF.